A selection of T cell receptor beta chains follows, all from one sample in a study of T-cell reconstitution after alpha-beta-depleted transplantation in children. TCRdb reprocessed the PCR reads via MiXCR and lists one record per CDR3 protein. This sample yields almost 600,000 distinct CDR3 sequences, of which 25% to 30% are seen a single time; just over 35% belongs to the top ten. Sequencing was performed on PBMCs, taken before TCRalphabeta/CD19-depleted stem cell transplant. The receptors stem from a boy less than two years old with Wiskott-Aldrich syndrome, due to receive a stem cell transplant. Both conserved end residues are part of each CDR3. D genes are given only for firm matches. Not all rows give a size; the values are once, few, many and, for expanded clones, a class.

TRBJ1-6 | few | TRBV5-6 | TRBD1 | CASSLEQGKNSPLHF | TGTGCCAGCAGCTTGGAACAGGGGAAAAATTCACCCCTCCACTTT
TRBJ2-7 | few | TRBV5-1 | NA | CASSLGVDGFHYEQYF | TGCGCCAGCAGCTTGGGGGTAGACGGATTCCACTACGAGCAGTACTTC
TRBJ2-4 | NA | TRBV12-3/TRBV12-4 | NA | CASSWRQVDIQYF | TGTGCCAGCAGTTGGCGACAGGTTGACATTCAGTACTTC
TRBJ2-7 | NA | TRBV5-5 | NA | CASSLGQVYYEQYF | TGTGCCAGCAGCTTGGGACAGGTTTACTACGAGCAGTACTTC
TRBJ2-1 | NA | TRBV20-1 | NA | CSAPSTGRGYNEQFF | TGCAGTGCCCCCTCCACCGGGAGAGGCTACAATGAGCAGTTCTTC
TRBJ2-1 | NA | TRBV5-1 | NA | CASGRTSSYNEQFF | TGCGCCAGTGGACGTACAAGCTCCTACAATGAGCAGTTCTTC
TRBJ2-7 | NA | TRBV5-1 | TRBD2 | CASSFSGSEQYF | TGCGCCAGCAGCTTTAGCGGGAGCGAGCAGTACTTC
TRBJ2-1 | few | TRBV18 | NA | CASSKSSSYNEQFF | TGTGCCAGCTCAAAGTCGAGCTCCTACAATGAGCAGTTCTTC
TRBJ1-4 | NA | TRBV20-1 | TRBD1 | CSAQTGAEEKLFF | TGCAGTGCCCAGACAGGGGCGGAGGAAAAACTGTTTTTT
TRBJ2-7 | few | TRBV20-1 | TRBD2 | CSARDRGLAGVGEQYF | TGCAGTGCTAGAGATCGGGGACTAGCGGGAGTTGGTGAGCAGTACTTC
TRBJ2-5 | NA | TRBV6-2/TRBV6-3 | TRBD2 | CASSRAGPGLAGVFGGETQYF | TGTGCCAGCAGTCGCGCGGGACCGGGACTAGCGGGAGTTTTTGGAGGAGAGACCCAGTACTTC
TRBJ2-1 | few | TRBV7-8 | TRBD2 | CASSLAGGRGLNEQFF | TGTGCCAGCAGCTTAGCCGGCGGGAGGGGGTTAAATGAGCAGTTCTTC